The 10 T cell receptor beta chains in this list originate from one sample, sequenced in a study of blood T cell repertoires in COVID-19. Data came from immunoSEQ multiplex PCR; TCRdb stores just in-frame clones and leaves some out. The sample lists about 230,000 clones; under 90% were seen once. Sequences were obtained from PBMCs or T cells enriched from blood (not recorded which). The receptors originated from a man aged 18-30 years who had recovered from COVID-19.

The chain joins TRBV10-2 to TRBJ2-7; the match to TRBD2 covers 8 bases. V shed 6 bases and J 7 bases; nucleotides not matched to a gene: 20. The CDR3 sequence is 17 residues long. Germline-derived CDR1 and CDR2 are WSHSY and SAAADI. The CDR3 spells CASRGIPKGRGGWEQYF. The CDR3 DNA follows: TGCGCCAGCAGAGGCATCCCGAAGGGACGGGGGGGTTGGGAGCAGTACTTC.

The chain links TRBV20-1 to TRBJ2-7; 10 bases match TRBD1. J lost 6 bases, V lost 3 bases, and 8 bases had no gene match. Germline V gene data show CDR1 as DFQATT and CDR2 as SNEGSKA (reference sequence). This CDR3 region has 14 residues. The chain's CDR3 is CSASRTDRGSEQYF. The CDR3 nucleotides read TGCAGTGCTAGTAGAACGGACAGGGGGAGCGAGCAGTACTTC.

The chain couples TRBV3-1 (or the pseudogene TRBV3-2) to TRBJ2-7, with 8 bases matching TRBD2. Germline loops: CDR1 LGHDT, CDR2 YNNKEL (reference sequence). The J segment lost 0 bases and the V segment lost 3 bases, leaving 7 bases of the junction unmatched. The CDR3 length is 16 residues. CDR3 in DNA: TGTGCCAGCAGCCATAGCGGGACTCACCTCTCCTACGAGCAGTACTTC. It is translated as CASSHSGTHLSYEQYF.

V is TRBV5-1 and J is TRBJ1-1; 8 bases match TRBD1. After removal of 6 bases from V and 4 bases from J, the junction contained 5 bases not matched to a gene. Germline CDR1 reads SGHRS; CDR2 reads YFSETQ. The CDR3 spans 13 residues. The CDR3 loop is CASIQTGGTEAFF. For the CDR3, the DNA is TGCGCCAGCATCCAAACAGGGGGCACTGAAGCTTTCTTT.

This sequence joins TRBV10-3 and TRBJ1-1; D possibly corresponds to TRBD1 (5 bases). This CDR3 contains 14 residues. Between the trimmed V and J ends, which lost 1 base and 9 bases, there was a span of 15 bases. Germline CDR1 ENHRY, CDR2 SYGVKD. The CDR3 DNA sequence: TGTGCCATCAGTGAGTACACAGGATTCTCTCAAGCTTTCTTT. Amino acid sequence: CAISEYTGFSQAFF.

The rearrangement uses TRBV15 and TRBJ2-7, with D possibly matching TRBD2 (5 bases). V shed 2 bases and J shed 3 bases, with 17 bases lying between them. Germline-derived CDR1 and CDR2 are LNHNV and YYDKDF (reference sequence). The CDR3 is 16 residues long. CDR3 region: CATSRLYAGSDYEQYF. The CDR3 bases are TGTGCCACCAGCAGACTATACGCGGGCAGTGACTACGAGCAGTACTTC.

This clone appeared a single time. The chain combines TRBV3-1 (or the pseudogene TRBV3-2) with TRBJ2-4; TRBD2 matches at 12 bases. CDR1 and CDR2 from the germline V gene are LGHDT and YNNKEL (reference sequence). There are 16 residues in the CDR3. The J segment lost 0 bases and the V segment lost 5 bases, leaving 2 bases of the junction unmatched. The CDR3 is CASSLLAGGAKNIQYF. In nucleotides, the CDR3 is TGTGCCAGCAGCTTACTAGCGGGAGGAGCCAAAAACATTCAGTACTTC.

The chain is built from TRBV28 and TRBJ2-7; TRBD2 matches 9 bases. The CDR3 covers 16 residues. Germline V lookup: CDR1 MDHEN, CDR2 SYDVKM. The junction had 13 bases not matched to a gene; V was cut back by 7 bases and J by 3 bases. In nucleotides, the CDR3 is TGTGCCAGCACATTGGAGGCTAGCGGGACCAACTACGAGCAGTACTTC. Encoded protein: CASTLEASGTNYEQYF.

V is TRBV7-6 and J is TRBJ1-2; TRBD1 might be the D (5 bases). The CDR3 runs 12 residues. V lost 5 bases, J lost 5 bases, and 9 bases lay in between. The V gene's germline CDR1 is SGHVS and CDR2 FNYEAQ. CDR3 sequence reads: CASSPGGYGYTF. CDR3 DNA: TGTGCCAGCAGCCCCGGGGGTTATGGCTACACCTTC.

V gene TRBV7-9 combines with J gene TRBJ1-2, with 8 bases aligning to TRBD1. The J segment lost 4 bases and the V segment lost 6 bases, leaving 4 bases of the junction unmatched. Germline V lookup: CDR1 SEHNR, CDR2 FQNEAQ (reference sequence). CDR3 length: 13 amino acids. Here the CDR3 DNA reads TGTGCCAGCAGGACAGGGGTTGGCTATGGCTACACCTTC. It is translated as CASRTGVGYGYTF.